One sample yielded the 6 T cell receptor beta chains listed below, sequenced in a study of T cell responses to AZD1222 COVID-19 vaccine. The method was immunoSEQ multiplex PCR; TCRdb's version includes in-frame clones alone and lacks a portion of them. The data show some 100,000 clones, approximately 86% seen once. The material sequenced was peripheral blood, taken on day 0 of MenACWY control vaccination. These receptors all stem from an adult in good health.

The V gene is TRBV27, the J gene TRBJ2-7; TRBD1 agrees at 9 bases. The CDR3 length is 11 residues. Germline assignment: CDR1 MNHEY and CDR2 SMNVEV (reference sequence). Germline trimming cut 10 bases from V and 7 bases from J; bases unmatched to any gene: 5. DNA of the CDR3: TGTGCCACCCGGACAGGGGTTGAGCAGTACTTC. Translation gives CATRTGVEQYF.

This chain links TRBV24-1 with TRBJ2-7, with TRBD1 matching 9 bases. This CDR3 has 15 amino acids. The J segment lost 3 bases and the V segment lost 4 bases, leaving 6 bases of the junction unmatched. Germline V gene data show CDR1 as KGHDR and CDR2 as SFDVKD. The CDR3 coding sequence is TGTGCCACCAGTGACCCTGGACAGGGGAACTACGAGCAGTACTTC. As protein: CATSDPGQGNYEQYF.

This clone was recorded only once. The CDR3 sequence: CASSPPGLFRAFF. The CDR3 DNA sequence: TGTGCCAGCTCACCCCCGGGGCTCTTTCGGGCTTTCTTT. The gene calls are TRBV18 and TRBJ1-1, with D possibly being TRBD1 (5 bases). CDR3 length: 13 residues. The V and J ends lost 3 bases and 11 bases respectively, with 16 bases between them. CDR1 and CDR2 from the germline V gene are KGHSH and LQKENI.

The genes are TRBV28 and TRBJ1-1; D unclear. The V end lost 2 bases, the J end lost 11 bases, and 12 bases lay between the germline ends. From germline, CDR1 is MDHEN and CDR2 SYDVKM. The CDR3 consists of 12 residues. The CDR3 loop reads CASSLRGLVAFF. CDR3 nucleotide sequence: TGTGCCAGCAGTTTAAGAGGGCTCGTGGCTTTCTTT.

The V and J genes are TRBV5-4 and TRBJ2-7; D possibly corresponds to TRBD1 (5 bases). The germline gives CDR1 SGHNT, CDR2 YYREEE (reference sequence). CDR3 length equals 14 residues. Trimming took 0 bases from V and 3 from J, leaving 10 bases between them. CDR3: CASSLDRTNYEQYF. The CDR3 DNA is TGTGCCAGCAGCTTGGACCGGACAAACTACGAGCAGTACTTC.

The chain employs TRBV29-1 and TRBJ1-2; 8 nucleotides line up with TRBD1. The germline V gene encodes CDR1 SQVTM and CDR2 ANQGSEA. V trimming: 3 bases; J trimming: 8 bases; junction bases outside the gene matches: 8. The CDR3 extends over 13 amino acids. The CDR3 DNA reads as TGCAGCGTTGAGTCGCCAGGGGGCGGCGGCTACACCTTC. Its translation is CSVESPGGGGYTF.